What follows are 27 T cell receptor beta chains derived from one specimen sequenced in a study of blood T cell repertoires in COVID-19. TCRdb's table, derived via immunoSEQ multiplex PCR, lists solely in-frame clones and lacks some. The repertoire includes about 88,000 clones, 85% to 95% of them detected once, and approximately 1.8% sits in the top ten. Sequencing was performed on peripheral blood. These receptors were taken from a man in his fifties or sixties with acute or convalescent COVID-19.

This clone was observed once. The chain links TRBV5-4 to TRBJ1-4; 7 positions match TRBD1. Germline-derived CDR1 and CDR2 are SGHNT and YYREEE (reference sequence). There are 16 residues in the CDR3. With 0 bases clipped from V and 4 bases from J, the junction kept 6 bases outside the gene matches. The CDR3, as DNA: TGTGCCAGCAGCTTGGAGGGACAGCGAGTTAATGAAAAACTGTTTTTT. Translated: CASSLEGQRVNEKLFF. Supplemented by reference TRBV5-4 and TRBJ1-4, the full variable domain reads ETGVTQSPTHLIKTRGQQVTLRCSSQSGHNTVSWYQQALGQGPQFIFQYYREEENGRGNFPPRFSGLQFPNYSSELNVNALELDDSALYLCASSLEGQRVNEKLFFGSGTQLSVL.

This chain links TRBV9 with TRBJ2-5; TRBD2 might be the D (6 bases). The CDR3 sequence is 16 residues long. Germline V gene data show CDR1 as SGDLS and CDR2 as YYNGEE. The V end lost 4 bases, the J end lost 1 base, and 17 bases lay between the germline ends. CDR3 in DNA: TGTGCCAGCAGCCGTAGCGGAGGGACCCTCCAAGAGACCCAGTACTTC. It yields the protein CASSRSGGTLQETQYF.

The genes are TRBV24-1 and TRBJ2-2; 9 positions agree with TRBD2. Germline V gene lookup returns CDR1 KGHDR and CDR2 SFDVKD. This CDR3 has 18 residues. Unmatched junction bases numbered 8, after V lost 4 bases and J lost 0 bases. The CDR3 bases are TGTGCCACCAGTGAGAGGGGGAGCGGGAGGACGAACACCGGGGAGCTGTTTTTT. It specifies CATSERGSGRTNTGELFF.

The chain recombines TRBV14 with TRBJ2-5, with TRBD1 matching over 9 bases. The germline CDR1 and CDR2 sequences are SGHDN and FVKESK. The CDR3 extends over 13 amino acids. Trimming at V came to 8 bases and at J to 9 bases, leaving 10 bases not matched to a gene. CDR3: CASSRDRVLAQYF. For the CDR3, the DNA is TGTGCCAGCTCCCGGGACAGGGTATTGGCCCAGTACTTC.

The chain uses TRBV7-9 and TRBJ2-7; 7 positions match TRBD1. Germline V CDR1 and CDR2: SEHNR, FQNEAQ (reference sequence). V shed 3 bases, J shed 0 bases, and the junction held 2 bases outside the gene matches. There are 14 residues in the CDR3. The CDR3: CASSFGTDSYEQYF. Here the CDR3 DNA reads TGTGCCAGCAGCTTCGGGACAGACTCCTACGAGCAGTACTTC.

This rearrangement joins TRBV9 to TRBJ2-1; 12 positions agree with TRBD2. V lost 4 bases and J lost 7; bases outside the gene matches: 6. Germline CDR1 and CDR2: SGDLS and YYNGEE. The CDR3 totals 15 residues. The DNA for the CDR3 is TGTGCCAGCAGCCCCTGGACTAGCGGGAAGAATGAGCAGTTCTTC. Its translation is CASSPWTSGKNEQFF.

DNA for the CDR3: TGTGCCAGCAGCAAAGTAGAGGAAAGGTCCTACGGGGCCCAGCATTTT. Amino acid sequence: CASSKVEERSYGAQHF. The chain employs TRBV21-1 and TRBJ1-5. TRBV21-1 is shown as a pseudogene. The CDR3 length is 16 residues.

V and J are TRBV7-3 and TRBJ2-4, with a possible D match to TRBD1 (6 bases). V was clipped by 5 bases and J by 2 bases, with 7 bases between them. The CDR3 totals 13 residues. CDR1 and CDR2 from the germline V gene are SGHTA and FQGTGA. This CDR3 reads CASSGGPKNIQYF. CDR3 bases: TGTGCCAGCAGCGGGGGCCCCAAAAACATTCAGTACTTC.

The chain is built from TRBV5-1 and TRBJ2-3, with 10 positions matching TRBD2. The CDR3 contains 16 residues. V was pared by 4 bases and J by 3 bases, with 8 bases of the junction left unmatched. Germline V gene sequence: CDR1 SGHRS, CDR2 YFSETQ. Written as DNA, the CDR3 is TGCGCCAGCAGCGAACAACCTAGCGGGAGTACAGATACGCAGTATTTT. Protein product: CASSEQPSGSTDTQYF.

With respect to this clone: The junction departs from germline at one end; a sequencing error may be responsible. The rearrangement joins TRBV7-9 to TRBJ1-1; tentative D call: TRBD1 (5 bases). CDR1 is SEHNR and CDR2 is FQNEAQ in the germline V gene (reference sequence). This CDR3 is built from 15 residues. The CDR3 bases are TGTGCCAGCAGATTAGGTAGACAGCAGGGCACTGAAGCTTTCTTT. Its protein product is CASRLGRQQGTEAFF.

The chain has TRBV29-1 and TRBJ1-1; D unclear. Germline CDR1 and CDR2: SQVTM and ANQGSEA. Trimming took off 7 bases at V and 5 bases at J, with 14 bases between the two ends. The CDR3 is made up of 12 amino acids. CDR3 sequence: CSGWEMRTEAFF. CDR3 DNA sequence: TGCAGCGGGTGGGAGATGAGAACTGAAGCTTTCTTT.

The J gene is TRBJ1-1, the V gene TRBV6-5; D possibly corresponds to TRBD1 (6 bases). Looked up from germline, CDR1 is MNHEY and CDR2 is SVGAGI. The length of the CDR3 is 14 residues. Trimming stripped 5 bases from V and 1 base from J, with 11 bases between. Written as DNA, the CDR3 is TGTGCCAGCAGTACCCCACAGGGGAACACTGAAGCTTTCTTT. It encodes CASSTPQGNTEAFF.

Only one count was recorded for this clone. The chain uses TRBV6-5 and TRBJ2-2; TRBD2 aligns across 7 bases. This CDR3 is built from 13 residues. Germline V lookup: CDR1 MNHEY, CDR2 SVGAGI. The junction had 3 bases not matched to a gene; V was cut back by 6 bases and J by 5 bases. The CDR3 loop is CASRVSGTGELFF. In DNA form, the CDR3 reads TGTGCCAGCAGGGTTAGCGGGACCGGGGAGCTGTTTTTT.

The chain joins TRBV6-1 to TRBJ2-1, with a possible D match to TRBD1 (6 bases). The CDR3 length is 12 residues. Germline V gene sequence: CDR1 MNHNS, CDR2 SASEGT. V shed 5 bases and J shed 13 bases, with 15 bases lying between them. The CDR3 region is CASSNRDIPQFF. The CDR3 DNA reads TGTGCCAGCAGTAACCGGGACATCCCCCAGTTCTTC.

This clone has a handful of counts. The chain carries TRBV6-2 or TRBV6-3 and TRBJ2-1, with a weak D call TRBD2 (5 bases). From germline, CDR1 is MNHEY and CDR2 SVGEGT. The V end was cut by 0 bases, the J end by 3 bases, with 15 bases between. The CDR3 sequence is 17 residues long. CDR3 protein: CASSYSPPLGVYNEQFF. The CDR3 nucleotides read TGTGCCAGCAGTTACTCTCCTCCCCTCGGGGTCTACAATGAGCAGTTCTTC.

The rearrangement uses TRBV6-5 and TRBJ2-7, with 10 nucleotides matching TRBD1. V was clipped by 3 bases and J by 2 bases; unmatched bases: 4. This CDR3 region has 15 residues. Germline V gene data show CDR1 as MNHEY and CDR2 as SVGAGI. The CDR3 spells CASSYRDRGPYEQYF. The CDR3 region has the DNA TGTGCCAGCAGTTATAGGGACAGGGGTCCCTACGAGCAGTACTTC.

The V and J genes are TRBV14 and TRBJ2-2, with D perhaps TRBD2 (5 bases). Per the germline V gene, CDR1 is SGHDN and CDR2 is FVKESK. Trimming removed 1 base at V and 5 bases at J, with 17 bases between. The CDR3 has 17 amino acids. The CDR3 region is CASSQASTPRRTGELFF. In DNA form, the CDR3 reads TGTGCCAGCAGCCAAGCCTCGACTCCCCGGAGGACCGGGGAGCTGTTTTTT.

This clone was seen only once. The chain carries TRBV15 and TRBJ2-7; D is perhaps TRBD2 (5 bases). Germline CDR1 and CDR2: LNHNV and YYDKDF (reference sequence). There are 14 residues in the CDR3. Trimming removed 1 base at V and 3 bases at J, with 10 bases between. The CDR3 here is CATSRVPGGYEQYF. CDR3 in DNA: TGTGCCACCAGCAGAGTTCCTGGAGGCTACGAGCAGTACTTC. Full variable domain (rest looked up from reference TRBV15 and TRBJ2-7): DAMVIQNPRYQVTQFGKPVTLSCSQTLNHNVMYWYQQKSSQAPKLLFHYYDKDFNNEADTPDNFQSRRPNTSFCFLDIRSPGLGDTAMYLCATSRVPGGYEQYFGPGTRLTVT.

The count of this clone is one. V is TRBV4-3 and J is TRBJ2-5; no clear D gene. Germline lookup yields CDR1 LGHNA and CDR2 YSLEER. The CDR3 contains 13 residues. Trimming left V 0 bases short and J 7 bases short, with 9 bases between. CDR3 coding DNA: TGCGCCAGCAGCCAAGATCAACAGCCGACCCAGTACTTC. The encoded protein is CASSQDQQPTQYF.

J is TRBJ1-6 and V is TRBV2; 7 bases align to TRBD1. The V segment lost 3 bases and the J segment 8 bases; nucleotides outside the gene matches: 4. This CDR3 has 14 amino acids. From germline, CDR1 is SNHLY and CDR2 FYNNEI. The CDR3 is CASSDYRGDSPLHF. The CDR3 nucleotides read TGTGCCAGCAGTGACTACAGGGGTGATTCACCCCTCCACTTT. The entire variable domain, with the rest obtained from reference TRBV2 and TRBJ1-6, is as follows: EPEVTQTPSHQVTQMGQEVILRCVPISNHLYFYWYRQILGQKVEFLVSFYNNEISEKSEIFDDQFSVERPDGSNFTLKIRSTKLEDSAMYFCASSDYRGDSPLHFGNGTRLTVT.

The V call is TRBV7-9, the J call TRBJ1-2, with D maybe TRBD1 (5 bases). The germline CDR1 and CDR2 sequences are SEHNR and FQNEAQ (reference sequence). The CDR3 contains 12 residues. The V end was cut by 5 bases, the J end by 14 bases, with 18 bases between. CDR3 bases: TGTGCCAGCAGCGCCACCGGGGGGGACCAGACCTTC. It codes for CASSATGGDQTF.

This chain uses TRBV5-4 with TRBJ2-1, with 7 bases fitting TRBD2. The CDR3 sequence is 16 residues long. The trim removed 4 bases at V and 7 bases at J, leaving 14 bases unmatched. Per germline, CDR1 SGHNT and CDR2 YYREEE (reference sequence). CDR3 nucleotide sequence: TGTGCCAGCAGCCCGCCGGCTAGCGGCAGTCTTAATGAGCAGTTCTTC. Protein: CASSPPASGSLNEQFF.

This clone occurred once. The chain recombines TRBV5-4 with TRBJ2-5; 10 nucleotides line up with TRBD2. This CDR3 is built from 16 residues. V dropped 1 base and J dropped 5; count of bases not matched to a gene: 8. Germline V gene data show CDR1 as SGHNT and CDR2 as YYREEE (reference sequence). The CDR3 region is CASSLMASGSRETQYF. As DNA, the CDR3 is TGTGCCAGCAGCTTGATGGCTAGCGGGAGTCGGGAGACCCAGTACTTC.

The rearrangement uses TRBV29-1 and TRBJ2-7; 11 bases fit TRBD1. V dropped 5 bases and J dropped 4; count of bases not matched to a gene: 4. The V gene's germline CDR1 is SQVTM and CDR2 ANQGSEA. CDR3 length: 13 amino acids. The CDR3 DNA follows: TGCAGCGTTCCGGGACAGGGGGGTTACGAGCAGTACTTC. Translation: CSVPGQGGYEQYF.

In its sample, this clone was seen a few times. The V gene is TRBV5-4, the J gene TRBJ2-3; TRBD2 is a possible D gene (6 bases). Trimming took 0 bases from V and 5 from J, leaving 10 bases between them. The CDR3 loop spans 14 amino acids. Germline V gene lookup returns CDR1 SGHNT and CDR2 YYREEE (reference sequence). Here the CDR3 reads CASSLAGARDTQYF. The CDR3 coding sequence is TGTGCCAGCAGCTTGGCGGGAGCCCGAGATACGCAGTATTTT.

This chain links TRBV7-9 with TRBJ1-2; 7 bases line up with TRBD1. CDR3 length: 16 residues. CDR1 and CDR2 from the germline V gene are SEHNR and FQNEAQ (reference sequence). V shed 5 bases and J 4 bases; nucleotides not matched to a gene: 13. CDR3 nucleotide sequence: TGTGCCAGCAGCCGTCTAGGGACAGAGTATTTCTATGGCTACACCTTC. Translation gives CASSRLGTEYFYGYTF. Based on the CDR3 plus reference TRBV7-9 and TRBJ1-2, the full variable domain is DTGVSQNPRHKITKRGQNVTFRCDPISEHNRLYWYRQTLGQGPEFLTYFQNEAQLEKSRLLSDRFSAERPKGSFSTLEIQRTEQGDSAMYLCASSRLGTEYFYGYTFGSGTRLTVV.

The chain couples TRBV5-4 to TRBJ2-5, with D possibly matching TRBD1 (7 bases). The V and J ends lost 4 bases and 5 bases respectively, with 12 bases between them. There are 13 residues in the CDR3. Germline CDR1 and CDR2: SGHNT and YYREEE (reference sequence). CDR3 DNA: TGTGCCAGCAGCCCAGGGGGGAAGGAGACCCAGTACTTC. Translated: CASSPGGKETQYF.